This entry lists 31 T cell receptor beta chains sequenced from one sample in a study of blood T cell repertoires in COVID-19. Method: immunoSEQ multiplex PCR; TCRdb's copy keeps in-frame clones and lacks some. The sample yields approximately 90,000 clones, 89% seen once. The sequencing sample was made of peripheral blood. Receptors were obtained from a man aged 55 to 69 with COVID-19, enrolled during active disease.

This chain joins TRBV30 and TRBJ1-6; TRBD1 agrees at 7 bases. This CDR3 has 15 residues. Germline trimming cut 6 bases from V and 6 bases from J; bases unmatched to any gene: 11. The V gene's germline CDR1 is GTSNPN and CDR2 SVGIG (reference sequence). The CDR3 DNA sequence: TGTGCCTGTCCCAACGAGGGACAGCGTAATTCACCCCTCCACTTT. Its protein product is CACPNEGQRNSPLHF.

The gene calls are TRBV7-9 and TRBJ1-1, with D perhaps matching TRBD1 (5 bases). Germline V gene sequence: CDR1 SEHNR, CDR2 FQNEAQ (reference sequence). The CDR3 is 14 amino acids. Trimming left V 6 bases short and J 3 bases short, with 14 bases between. The CDR3 DNA is TGTGCCAGCAGTAGAGGAGGGGAGGACACTGAAGCTTTCTTT. This codes for CASSRGGEDTEAFF.

CDR3 sequence: CATSDGGGGVDGGYTF. As DNA, the CDR3 is TGTGCCACCAGTGATGGGGGCGGGGGCGTGGATGGTGGCTACACCTTC. V gene TRBV24-1 combines with J gene TRBJ1-2, with a weak D call TRBD1 (6 bases). Germline-derived CDR1 and CDR2 are KGHDR and SFDVKD. The CDR3 consists of 16 residues. Trimming removed 3 bases from V and 7 bases from J, with 20 bases in between.

This clone was observed once. The chain links TRBV11-2 to TRBJ2-7; TRBD1 might be the D (6 bases). Germline CDR1 reads SGHAT; CDR2 reads FQNNGV. V was pared by 4 bases and J by 3 bases, with 22 bases between. There are 17 residues in the CDR3. The CDR3 spells CASSSLRGYSPHYEQYF. CDR3 nucleotides: TGTGCCAGCAGCTCATTGAGGGGGTATTCTCCACACTACGAGCAGTACTTC.

The chain is built from TRBV6-6 and TRBJ1-5; D is ambiguous. Germline V gives CDR1 MNHNY, CDR2 SVGAGI (reference sequence). CDR3 length: 13 amino acids. V lost 0 bases to trimming and J lost 4 bases, with 4 bases between them. CDR3 nucleotides: TGTGCCAGCAGTTACTCGTCAAATCAGCCCCAGCATTTT. It yields the protein CASSYSSNQPQHF.

This clone has only one observation. This rearrangement joins TRBV10-1 to TRBJ2-1; 14 bases align to TRBD2. Per the germline V gene, CDR1 is WNHNN and CDR2 is SYGVQD (reference sequence). The CDR3 totals 15 residues. The ends lost 6 bases at V and 9 bases at J; junction bases unmatched: 7. The CDR3 spells CASSGGTSGSSEQFF. The CDR3 DNA is TGCGCCAGCAGCGGCGGGACTAGCGGGAGTTCTGAGCAGTTCTTC.

V is TRBV2 and J is TRBJ1-5, with TRBD1 matching over 9 bases. Germline trimming cut 6 bases from V and 3 bases from J; bases unmatched to any gene: 12. In germline, CDR1 is SNHLY, CDR2 FYNNEI. CDR3 length: 17 amino acids. The CDR3 is CASRGDRAGPFNQPQHF. CDR3 sequence (DNA): TGTGCCAGCAGGGGGGACAGGGCTGGGCCTTTCAATCAGCCCCAGCATTTT.

Note on this clone: The same CDR3 arises from other DNA sequences in this sample as well. The gene calls are TRBV4-1 and TRBJ2-1; 14 bases align to TRBD2. CDR1 MGHRA and CDR2 YSYEKL come from the germline V gene. The trim removed 3 bases at V and 7 bases at J, leaving 2 bases unmatched. The length of the CDR3 is 15 residues. The CDR3 loop reads CASSQGLAGENEQFF. CDR3 nucleotide sequence: TGCGCCAGCAGCCAGGGACTAGCGGGGGAGAATGAGCAGTTCTTC.

Worth noting for this clone: Other DNA sequences in this sample translate to the same CDR3. The chain carries TRBV5-1 and TRBJ2-7; 8 positions agree with TRBD2. The CDR3 length is 14 residues. Germline V gene data show CDR1 as SGHRS and CDR2 as YFSETQ. V lost 3 bases to trimming and J lost 1 base; unmatched junction nucleotides: 3. The CDR3 here is CASSSLAGSYEQYF. The CDR3 coding sequence is TGCGCCAGCAGCTCCTTAGCGGGATCCTACGAGCAGTACTTC.

The V gene is TRBV6-5, the J gene TRBJ2-3; the match to TRBD2 covers 12 bases. The CDR3 contains 14 residues. Germline assignment: CDR1 MNHEY and CDR2 SVGAGI. The junction had 4 bases not matched to a gene; V was cut back by 6 bases and J by 6 bases. CDR3: CASSRLAGVDTQYF. CDR3 bases: TGTGCCAGCAGCCGACTAGCGGGAGTGGATACGCAGTATTTT.

V and J are TRBV6-6 and TRBJ1-1; D is possibly TRBD1 (5 bases). Per germline, CDR1 MNHNY and CDR2 SVGAGI (reference sequence). Trimming stripped 6 bases from V and 6 bases from J, with 14 bases between. The CDR3 has 13 residues. The CDR3 here is CASREGQGAEAFF. In DNA, the CDR3 is TGTGCCAGCAGGGAGGGCCAGGGCGCTGAAGCTTTCTTT.

This rearrangement joins TRBV24-1 to TRBJ2-5; perhaps TRBD2 as D (6 bases). The germline V gene has CDR1 KGHDR and CDR2 SFDVKD. Trimming took off 1 base at V and 2 bases at J, with 10 bases between the two ends. CDR3 length equals 15 residues. Written as DNA, the CDR3 is TGTGCCACCAGTGATTTTCTTGGGGGGCAAGAGACCCAGTACTTC. Encoded protein: CATSDFLGGQETQYF.

The genes are TRBV6-8 and TRBJ1-2, with 8 bases lining up with TRBD1. V was pared by 9 bases and J by 3 bases, with 6 bases of the junction left unmatched. In germline, CDR1 is MNHGY, CDR2 SAAAGT. The CDR3 is 13 residues long. In DNA, the CDR3 is TGTGCCAGTGAGACAGGGGAGGACTATGGCTACACCTTC. Translation: CASETGEDYGYTF.

This chain uses TRBV6-2 or TRBV6-3 with TRBJ2-1; no clear D gene. The V and J ends lost 2 bases and 10 bases respectively, with 9 bases between them. The germline V gene has CDR1 MNHEY and CDR2 SVGEGT. The CDR3 runs to 12 residues. CDR3 sequence: CASSYPWAEQFF. In DNA, the CDR3 is TGTGCCAGCAGTTACCCCTGGGCGGAGCAGTTCTTC.

The rearrangement uses TRBV5-8 and TRBJ2-7, with 9 bases lining up with TRBD1. The length of the CDR3 is 15 residues. J was trimmed by 1 base and V by 4 bases; bases with no gene match: 6. Germline loops: CDR1 SGHTS, CDR2 YDEGEE. The CDR3 DNA reads TGTGCCAGCAGCACATTCGGGACAGGGTCCTACGAGCAGTACTTC. This sequence encodes CASSTFGTGSYEQYF.

The CDR3 here is CASSLAWGSTDTQYF. The CDR3 DNA reads as TGTGCCAGCAGCTTGGCTTGGGGCAGCACAGATACGCAGTATTTT. The chain uses TRBV5-8 and TRBJ2-3, with D possibly TRBD1 on 5 matching bases. Germline V gene data show CDR1 as SGHTS and CDR2 as YDEGEE. V lost 0 bases, J lost 0 bases, and 8 bases lay in between. This CDR3 has 15 residues.

V usage is TRBV20-1 and J usage is TRBJ2-3, with D unresolved. The CDR3 totals 13 residues. Germline V gene data show CDR1 as DFQATT and CDR2 as SNEGSKA (reference sequence). Trimming left V 3 bases short and J 2 bases short, with 9 bases between. CDR3 residues: CSASNTFTDTQYF. CDR3 DNA sequence: TGCAGTGCTAGTAACACCTTCACAGATACGCAGTATTTT.

This clone was found once. The V gene is TRBV6-1, the J gene TRBJ1-1; possibly TRBD1 for D (5 bases). Germline V gives CDR1 MNHNS, CDR2 SASEGT. V was cut by 3 bases and J by 4 bases, with 21 bases left in between. The CDR3 consists of 17 residues. The CDR3 here is CASSDYRDFSGITEAFF. CDR3 bases: TGTGCCAGCAGTGACTACCGGGACTTTTCAGGCATCACTGAAGCTTTCTTT.

This clone appeared a single time. The rearrangement joins TRBV29-1 to TRBJ2-2; 7 nucleotides align to TRBD2. Trimming cost V 4 bases and J 0 bases; bases outside gene matches: 5. The CDR3 totals 15 residues. Germline V gene data show CDR1 as SQVTM and CDR2 as ANQGSEA. The CDR3 DNA reads as TGCAGCGTTGGGGACTATCTAGCGAACACCGGGGAGCTGTTTTTT. Protein: CSVGDYLANTGELFF.

J is TRBJ1-5 and V is TRBV6-6; TRBD1 agrees at 8 bases. The CDR3 length is 15 residues. Germline loops: CDR1 MNHNY, CDR2 SVGAGI (reference sequence). V was pared by 5 bases and J by 1 base, with 4 bases of the junction left unmatched. The CDR3 here is CASSIQGASNQPQHF. CDR3 DNA: TGTGCCAGCAGTATCCAGGGGGCCAGCAATCAGCCCCAGCATTTT.

The genes are TRBV5-1 and TRBJ2-2; 7 bases are shared with TRBD2. This CDR3 region has 14 residues. V trimming: 5 bases; J trimming: 3 bases; junction bases outside the gene matches: 4. The germline CDR1 and CDR2 sequences are SGHRS and YFSETQ. CDR3 coding DNA: TGCGCCAGCAGGTCTAGCGGTGACACCGGGGAGCTGTTTTTT. This codes for CASRSSGDTGELFF. Looking up the rest from reference TRBV5-1 and TRBJ2-2 gives the full variable domain: KAGVTQTPRYLIKTRGQQVTLSCSPISGHRSVSWYQQTPGQGLQFLFEYFSETQRNKGNFPGRFSGRQFSNSRSEMNVSTLELGDSALYLCASRSSGDTGELFFGEGSRLTVL.

The chain is built from TRBV6-5 and TRBJ1-1; D not certain. This CDR3 comprises 12 residues. Deletions cut 2 bases from V and 1 base from J, with 2 bases between. Germline V gene lookup returns CDR1 MNHEY and CDR2 SVGAGI. The CDR3 sequence is CASSYQNTEAFF. The CDR3, as DNA: TGTGCCAGCAGTTACCAGAACACTGAAGCTTTCTTT.

This sequence joins TRBV13 and TRBJ2-7, with D possibly TRBD2 on 6 matching bases. The CDR3 totals 14 residues. The V end was cut by 6 bases, the J end by 3 bases, with 15 bases between. The V gene's germline CDR1 is PRHDT and CDR2 FYEKMQ (reference sequence). CDR3 sequence: CASSFRDSSYEQYF. The DNA for the CDR3 is TGTGCCAGCAGTTTCCGGGACTCAAGCTACGAGCAGTACTTC. Supplemented by reference TRBV13 and TRBJ2-7, the full variable domain reads AAGVIQSPRHLIKEKRETATLKCYPIPRHDTVYWYQQGPGQDPQFLISFYEKMQSDKGSIPDRFSAQQFSDYHSELNMSSLELGDSALYFCASSFRDSSYEQYFGPGTRLTVT.

A few counts support this clone. CDR3 protein: CASSFGLAGAYEQYF. The DNA of the CDR3 is TGTGCCAGCAGCTTCGGACTAGCGGGAGCCTACGAGCAGTACTTC. This sequence joins TRBV5-6 and TRBJ2-7; 13 bases align to TRBD2. The CDR3 extends over 15 amino acids. Germline trimming cut 2 bases from V and 2 bases from J; bases unmatched to any gene: 1. Germline V gene lookup returns CDR1 SGHDT and CDR2 YYEEEE. Full variable domain (remainder filled in from reference TRBV5-6 and TRBJ2-7): DAGVTQSPTHLIKTRGQQVTLRCSPKSGHDTVSWYQQALGQGPQFIFQYYEEEERQRGNFPDRFSGHQFPNYSSELNVNALLLGDSALYLCASSFGLAGAYEQYFGPGTRLTVT.

The chain is built from TRBV29-1 and TRBJ2-1; D may be TRBD1 (6 bases). The CDR3 consists of 14 residues. Germline V lookup: CDR1 SQVTM, CDR2 ANQGSEA. Trimming stripped 3 bases from V and 7 bases from J, with 16 bases between. The CDR3 is CSVDDGQSLNEQFF. The DNA of the CDR3 is TGCAGCGTTGATGACGGACAGAGCCTGAATGAGCAGTTCTTC.

This clone occurred once. Written as DNA, the CDR3 is TGTGCCAGCTCACCAAGGGAGGGTCAAACCGGAAACACCATATATTTT. Protein product: CASSPREGQTGNTIYF. The genes are TRBV18 and TRBJ1-3; D unresolved. V was pared by 2 bases and J by 4 bases, with 15 bases between. The germline gives CDR1 KGHSH, CDR2 LQKENI. The CDR3 sequence is 16 residues long.

The chain carries TRBV5-1 and TRBJ1-4; no firm D call. Deletions cut 0 bases from V and 0 bases from J, with 6 bases between. Germline CDR1 SGHRS, CDR2 YFSETQ. The CDR3 contains 15 residues. In nucleotides, the CDR3 is TGCGCCAGCAGCTTGGAAGCTGCAACTAATGAAAAACTGTTTTTT. It translates to CASSLEAATNEKLFF. The full variable domain, in which reference TRBV5-1 and TRBJ1-4 provide the parts outside the CDR3, is KAGVTQTPRYLIKTRGQQVTLSCSPISGHRSVSWYQQTPGQGLQFLFEYFSETQRNKGNFPGRFSGRQFSNSRSEMNVSTLELGDSALYLCASSLEAATNEKLFFGSGTQLSVL.

The genes are TRBV6-2 or TRBV6-3 and TRBJ1-5; TRBD1 might be the D (5 bases). The CDR3 has 15 residues. CDR1 and CDR2 from the germline V gene are MNHEY and SVGEGT. With 0 bases removed from V and 8 bases from J, the gap between germline ends came to 14 bases. CDR3 coding DNA: TGTGCCAGCAGTTACTCTGGCAGGGATAATGAGCCCCAGCATTTT. This encodes CASSYSGRDNEPQHF.

This chain connects TRBV3-1 (or the pseudogene TRBV3-2) to TRBJ2-5; D possibly corresponds to TRBD1 (5 bases). This CDR3 spans 14 amino acids. The germline gives CDR1 LGHDT, CDR2 YNNKEL (reference sequence). Trimming removed 4 bases at V and 4 bases at J, with 13 bases between. The CDR3 DNA follows: TGTGCCAGCAGCCCCAGGGCTAGGGGAGAGACCCAGTACTTC. It specifies CASSPRARGETQYF.

The genes are TRBV4-3 and TRBJ2-2; 7 bases match TRBD2. Germline trimming cut 8 bases from V and 2 bases from J; bases unmatched to any gene: 5. The CDR3 has 14 amino acids. Looked up from germline, CDR1 is LGHNA and CDR2 is YSLEER. CDR3 coding DNA: TGCGCCAGCCAGACTAGCCTAAACACCGGGGAGCTGTTTTTT. It specifies CASQTSLNTGELFF.

DNA of the CDR3: TGTGCCAGCTCACCACGTATCGGGGGGCGCCGGACCGGGGAGCTGTTTTTT. Translating gives CASSPRIGGRRTGELFF. The gene calls are TRBV18 and TRBJ2-2; a possible D gene is TRBD2 (7 bases). Germline V gene sequence: CDR1 KGHSH, CDR2 LQKENI. The CDR3 totals 17 residues. Deletions cut 1 base from V and 5 bases from J, with 17 bases between.